This T cell receptor beta chain was sequenced for a study of cytomegalovirus exposure and HLA in healthy donors. In the study overall: There were around 390 genotyped donors. Of these, 81% fell in the genetic ancestry cluster associated with self-reported Caucasian donors. Broader study findings: About 87% or about 30% of the time was how often most TCR beta V segments were productive, according to an earlier analysis.

Primers for the PCR totalled 60 Vbeta and 13 Jbeta. Produced via immunoSEQ multiplex PCR; TCRdb's table is partial and in-frame only. The data show around 69,000 clones, with around two thirds seen just once and 8.5% to 10% held by the top ten. V lost 5 bases and J lost 0, with 13 bases in between. Per the germline V gene, CDR1 is GTSNPN and CDR2 is SVGIG (reference sequence). The CDR3 consists of 14 residues. Remarks on this clone: Its matching antigen is unknown.

This sequence joins TRBV30 and TRBJ1-1; D might be TRBD1 (6 bases). The receptor comes from a woman in her 50s in good health and CMV-seropositive. Material for sequencing was PBMCs. This CDR3 reads CAWGDIGMNTEAFF. As DNA, the CDR3 is TGTGCCTGGGGGGACATAGGCATGAACACTGAAGCTTTCTTT.